These 4 T cell receptor beta chains came from one sample sequenced in a study of blood T cells in healthy people across ages. Then a second PCR, running roughly 7 to 12 cycles, was carried out with a sample-barcoded 5' primer and a J-beta primer mix. TCRdb itself ran the 5' RACE reads through MiXCR, one entry per CDR3 protein. This table holds 800,000 to 950,000 distinct CDR3 sequences, under 40% found once. The sample was blood. These receptor sequences come from a man aged 18 to 35 in good health.

In its sample, this clonotype was seen a few times. V and J are TRBV5-5 and TRBJ2-1; 12 bases align to TRBD2. The CDR3 runs to 16 residues. Per germline, CDR1 SGHKS and CDR2 YYEKEE (reference sequence). Trimming removed 1 base from V and 9 bases from J; junction bases left unmatched: 8. CDR3 DNA sequence: TGTGCCAGCAGCTTGTTGGCTAGCGGGGGGGCCATTGAGCAGTTCTTC. The encoded protein is CASSLLASGGAIEQFF.

The chain recombines TRBV12-3 or TRBV12-4 with TRBJ2-6; D gene unclear. The CDR3 loop spans 13 amino acids. The V end was cut by 6 bases, the J end by 4 bases, with 7 bases between. The CDR3 loop is CASSVRGANVLTF. Written as DNA, the CDR3 is TGTGCCAGCAGCGTCCGGGGGGCCAACGTCCTGACTTTC.

This chain links TRBV20-1 with TRBJ1-1; D call uncertain. Germline V gene sequence: CDR1 DFQATT, CDR2 SNEGSKA (reference sequence). The V gene lost 4 bases and the J gene lost 8 bases, with 11 bases spanning the gap. There are 11 residues in the CDR3. CDR3: CSAIWKTEAFF. The CDR3 nucleotides are TGCAGTGCTATTTGGAAGACCGAAGCTTTCTTT.

The V call is TRBV7-8, the J call TRBJ2-3; D may be TRBD2 (6 bases). The CDR3 loop spans 17 amino acids. V lost 0 bases and J 0 bases, leaving 13 bases between the germline ends. Per germline, CDR1 SGHVS and CDR2 FQNEAQ. The CDR3 DNA follows: TGTGCCAGCAGCTTAGCGTATATGGAGGGGAGCACAGATACGCAGTATTTT. Translation: CASSLAYMEGSTDTQYF.